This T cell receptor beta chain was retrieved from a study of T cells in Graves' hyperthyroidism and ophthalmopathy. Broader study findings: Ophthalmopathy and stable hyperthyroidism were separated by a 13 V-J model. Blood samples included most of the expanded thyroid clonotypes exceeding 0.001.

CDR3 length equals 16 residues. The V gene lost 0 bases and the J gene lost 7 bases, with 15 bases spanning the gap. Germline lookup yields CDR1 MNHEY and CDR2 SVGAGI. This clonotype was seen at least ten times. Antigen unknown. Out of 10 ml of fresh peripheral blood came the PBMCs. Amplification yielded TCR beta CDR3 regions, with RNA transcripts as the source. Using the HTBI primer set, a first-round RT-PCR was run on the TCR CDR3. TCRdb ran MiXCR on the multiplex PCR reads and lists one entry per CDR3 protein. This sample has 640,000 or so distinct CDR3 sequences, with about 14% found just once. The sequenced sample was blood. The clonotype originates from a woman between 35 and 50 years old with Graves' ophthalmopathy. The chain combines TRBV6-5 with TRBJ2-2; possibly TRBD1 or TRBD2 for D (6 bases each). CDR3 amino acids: CASSYSSVGGGGELFF. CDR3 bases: TGTGCCAGCAGTTACTCGTCGGTGGGGGGCGGCGGGGAGCTGTTTTTT.